These 8 T cell receptor beta chains were all obtained from the same sample, sequenced in a study of shared clonotypes between healthy human individuals. This table comes from immunoSEQ multiplex PCR, and its TCRdb copy is limited to in-frame clones, with some not included. The sample has hundreds of thousands of clones; just over 95% are singletons. Naive CD8 cells comprised CD45RO-negative, CCR7-positively selected cells, excluding terminally differentiated effector memory CD45RA+ cells. Sequenced: naive CD8+ T cells sorted from blood. These receptors all come from a young man in good health.

The chain links TRBV9 to TRBJ1-5, with 9 bases identical to TRBD1. J gave up 14 bases and V 4 bases, and 7 bases lay outside the gene matches. The germline CDR1 and CDR2 sequences are SGDLS and YYNGEE. The CDR3 covers 12 residues. The CDR3 reads CASSPKDRGKHF. The CDR3 DNA sequence: TGTGCCAGCAGCCCCAAGGACAGGGGCAAGCATTTT. Filled out from reference TRBV9 and TRBJ1-5, the complete variable domain reads DSGVTQTPKHLITATGQRVTLRCSPRSGDLSVYWYQQSLDQGLQFLIQYYNGEERAKGNILERFSAQQFPDLHSELNLSSLELGDSALYFCASSPKDRGKHFGDGTRLSIL.

This clone was counted once. The chain combines TRBV2 with TRBJ2-7; TRBD1 aligns across 9 bases. This CDR3 is built from 15 residues. Unmatched junction bases numbered 13, after V lost 7 bases and J lost 6 bases. Germline-derived CDR1 and CDR2 are SNHLY and FYNNEI. The CDR3 DNA reads as TGTGCCAGCACAACCGGGACAGGGTCTTACGGCGAGCAGTACTTC. Translated, it gives CASTTGTGSYGEQYF.

The gene calls are TRBV28 and TRBJ2-6; the D gene is possibly TRBD1 (6 bases). The CDR3 contains 16 residues. Germline CDR1 and CDR2: MDHEN and SYDVKM. With 3 bases removed from V and 2 bases from J, the gap between germline ends came to 11 bases. CDR3 residues: CASSFLTGTGANVLTF. The CDR3 region has the DNA TGTGCCAGCAGTTTCCTTACAGGGACTGGGGCCAACGTCCTGACTTTC.

The chain joins TRBV15 to TRBJ1-4; D ambiguous. Per germline, CDR1 LNHNV and CDR2 YYDKDF (reference sequence). V shed 0 bases and J shed 4 bases, with 12 bases lying between them. The CDR3 spans 16 residues. The CDR3 DNA follows: TGTGCCACCAGCAGAGATCTGGGCAGTATTAATGAAAAACTGTTTTTT. It yields the protein CATSRDLGSINEKLFF.

This chain joins TRBV5-1 and TRBJ2-2; a weak D match, TRBD1 (6 bases). The ends were cut back, 0 bases at V and 4 bases at J, with 13 bases in the middle. The germline V gene encodes CDR1 SGHRS and CDR2 YFSETQ. CDR3 size: 16 residues. CDR3: CASSLALTGFTGELFF. CDR3 sequence (DNA): TGCGCCAGCAGCTTGGCGTTGACAGGCTTCACCGGGGAGCTGTTTTTT.

J is TRBJ2-1 and V is TRBV6-5; D is unresolved. Germline V lookup: CDR1 MNHEY, CDR2 SVGAGI. With 6 bases removed from V and 9 bases from J, the gap between germline ends came to 9 bases. This CDR3 has 11 amino acids. The CDR3 bases are TGTGCCAGCAGCCTAGGTAGTGAGCAGTTCTTC. Its protein product is CASSLGSEQFF.

The DNA for the CDR3 is TGCGCCAGCAGCTCCTACGGGGGTTCTAGTGGCTACACCTTC. As protein: CASSSYGGSSGYTF. The chain is built from TRBV5-1 and TRBJ1-2; perhaps TRBD1 as D (5 bases). V dropped 3 bases and J dropped 7 bases, with 16 bases sitting between them. The CDR3 length is 14 residues. CDR1 is SGHRS and CDR2 is YFSETQ in the germline V gene.

The CDR3 spells CASSIGTGAHEQYF. The CDR3 bases are TGTGCCAGTAGTATCGGGACAGGGGCCCACGAGCAGTACTTC. This sequence joins TRBV19 and TRBJ2-7; TRBD1 agrees at 10 bases. The CDR3 consists of 14 residues. The ends lost 3 bases at V and 5 bases at J; junction bases unmatched: 4. CDR1 is LNHDA, CDR2 SQIVND, per germline (reference sequence).